This T cell receptor (beta chain) was retrieved from a study of T cells in Graves' hyperthyroidism and ophthalmopathy. TCR beta CDR3 regions were amplified from RNA. HTBI primers were used for first-round RT-PCR of the TCR CDR3. TCRdb itself ran the multiplex PCR reads through MiXCR, one entry per CDR3 protein. Counted here are some 760,000 distinct CDR3 sequences, about 15% occurring once; the ten biggest clones make up roughly 10%. This clonotype occurred many times. A read error may produce the germline difference seen at one junction end. Newly diagnosed hyperthyroidism, duration under 2 months, in patients aged 18 to 65. Used for diagnoses were clinical symptoms, serum thyroxine and TRAb, thyroid ultrasound and orbital computed tomography. The source of this sequence is a woman aged 18-29 years with Graves' hyperthyroidism. Sequencing was carried out using blood.

In DNA form, the CDR3 reads TGTGCCAGCAGCTCCTCCACAAATACGCAGTATTTT. It specifies CASSSSTNTQYF. The J gene is TRBJ2-3, the V gene TRBV7-2, with D unclear. The CDR3 has 12 amino acids. CDR1 and CDR2 from the germline V gene are SGHTA and FQGNSA.